Each of the 19 T cell receptor beta chains below was sequenced from the same sample in a study of human T cells and chemical hapten exposure. Time point denoted: patch test 1, 2 weeks after DPC sensitization. Sample treatment: therapeutic diphenylcyclopropenone sensitization with weekly scalp DPC. TCRdb re-analysed the RACE reads in MiXCR, keeping a single row per CDR3 protein. The sample consists of roughly 200,000 distinct CDR3 sequences, more than 20% of them appearing once. The input for sequencing was whole blood, taken in connection with sensitization to the hapten diphenylcyclopropenone (DPC). These TCRs come from a woman between 45 and 60 years old with alopecia areata. Some clones in this sample may be carry-over from other donors' samples.

This clonotype showed up just a few times. V usage is TRBV24-1 and J usage is TRBJ2-1; 14 positions match TRBD2. CDR1 and CDR2 from the germline V gene are KGHDR and SFDVKD. Trimming took 1 base from V and 8 from J; bases not matched to a gene: 3. This CDR3 has 16 residues. CDR3 residues: CATSDFGTSGSDEQFF. CDR3 nucleotides: TGTGCCACCAGTGATTTTGGGACTAGCGGGAGTGATGAGCAGTTCTTC.

This clonotype was detected a few times. This sequence joins TRBV6-2 or TRBV6-3 and TRBJ2-5; a possible D gene is TRBD2 (5 bases). The V and J ends lost 4 bases and 2 bases respectively, with 14 bases between them. The V gene's germline CDR1 is MNHEY and CDR2 SVGEGT. The CDR3 covers 15 residues. The CDR3 DNA follows: TGTGCCAGCAGTTCGAACGGGATTTGGCAAGAGACCCAGTACTTC. The encoded protein is CASSSNGIWQETQYF.

The chain has TRBV2 and TRBJ2-2, with TRBD2 identical over 8 bases. CDR1 is SNHLY, CDR2 FYNNEI, per germline. CDR3 size: 17 residues. V lost 0 bases to trimming and J lost 3 bases; unmatched junction nucleotides: 6. For the CDR3, the DNA is TGTGCCAGCAGTGAAGCGCCTATAGCGGGGCACACCGGGGAGCTGTTTTTT. Translating it yields CASSEAPIAGHTGELFF. Using reference TRBV2 and TRBJ2-2 for the parts outside the CDR3, the full variable domain is EPEVTQTPSHQVTQMGQEVILRCVPISNHLYFYWYRQILGQKVEFLVSFYNNEISEKSEIFDDQFSVERPDGSNFTLKIRSTKLEDSAMYFCASSEAPIAGHTGELFFGEGSRLTVL.

This clonotype was recorded at least ten times. The junction departs from germline at one end; a sequencing error may be responsible. The chain couples TRBV10-3 to TRBJ2-4; the D gene is possibly TRBD2 (5 bases). From germline, CDR1 is ENHRY and CDR2 SYGVKD. CDR3 length: 13 residues. CDR3 loop: CAISESTGILPNF. The CDR3 bases are TGTGCCATCAGTGAGTCGACGGGGATCCTTCCTAACTTC.

The V and J genes are TRBV9 and TRBJ2-1, with 10 bases identical to TRBD2. J lost 8 bases, V lost 0 bases, and 5 bases had no gene match. The germline CDR1 and CDR2 sequences are SGDLS and YYNGEE. This CDR3 contains 15 residues. The DNA for the CDR3 is TGTGCCAGCAGCGTAGCTAGCGGGAGTCAGGATGAGCAGTTCTTC. Protein sequence: CASSVASGSQDEQFF.

This clonotype was counted a few times. V and J are TRBV6-2 or TRBV6-3 and TRBJ2-5; 7 nucleotides line up with TRBD1. Trimming removed 0 bases from V and 7 bases from J; junction bases left unmatched: 2. In germline, CDR1 is MNHEY, CDR2 SVGEGT. The CDR3 contains 13 residues. Here the CDR3 reads CASSYSTGRTQYF. As DNA, the CDR3 is TGTGCCAGCAGTTACTCGACAGGGAGGACCCAGTACTTC.

This clonotype has more than one count but fewer than ten. The V call is TRBV25-1, the J call TRBJ2-5, with TRBD2 matching over 7 bases. CDR1 is MGHDK, CDR2 SYGVNS, per germline. This CDR3 contains 13 residues. Unmatched junction bases numbered 5, after V lost 6 bases and J lost 4 bases. CDR3 nucleotides: TGTGCCAGCAGAGGACGGGGGGTAGAGACCCAGTACTTC. Translating it yields CASRGRGVETQYF. The full variable domain, with the rest looked up from reference TRBV25-1 and TRBJ2-5, is EADIYQTPRYLVIGTGKKITLECSQTMGHDKMYWYQQDPGMELHLIHYSYGVNSTEKGDLSSESTVSRIRTEHFPLTLESARPSHTSQYLCASRGRGVETQYFGPGTRLLVL.

V is TRBV7-9 and J is TRBJ2-6; 9 bases are shared with TRBD2. The CDR3 extends over 19 amino acids. The J segment lost 3 bases and the V segment lost 6 bases, leaving 15 bases of the junction unmatched. Germline assignment: CDR1 SEHNR and CDR2 FQNEAQ (reference sequence). The CDR3 region is CASRPPYGGRAGGANVLTF. The CDR3 nucleotides read TGTGCCAGCAGACCCCCCTACGGCGGGAGGGCCGGTGGGGCCAACGTCCTGACTTTC.

The rearrangement uses TRBV5-1 and TRBJ2-1; 7 positions agree with TRBD2. Trimming took 2 bases from V and 4 from J; bases not matched to a gene: 6. Germline CDR1 is SGHRS and CDR2 is YFSETQ. The CDR3 totals 15 residues. The CDR3 loop is CASSLWEGHYNEQFF. Here the CDR3 DNA reads TGCGCCAGCAGCTTATGGGAGGGCCATTACAATGAGCAGTTCTTC. The complete variable domain, with remaining parts taken from reference TRBV5-1 and TRBJ2-1, reads KAGVTQTPRYLIKTRGQQVTLSCSPISGHRSVSWYQQTPGQGLQFLFEYFSETQRNKGNFPGRFSGRQFSNSRSEMNVSTLELGDSALYLCASSLWEGHYNEQFFGPGTRLTVL.

This chain links TRBV20-1 with TRBJ1-5, with D maybe TRBD1 (6 bases). Per germline, CDR1 DFQATT and CDR2 SNEGSKA (reference sequence). Trimming pared 6 bases from V and 9 bases from J, leaving 18 bases between. The CDR3 is 13 residues long. CDR3: CSAAGVGAPPQHF. The CDR3 nucleotides are TGCAGTGCCGCGGGGGTGGGGGCTCCGCCCCAGCATTTT.

The rearrangement joins TRBV12-3 or TRBV12-4 to TRBJ2-5; 12 nucleotides line up with TRBD2. The ends lost 8 bases at V and 5 bases at J; junction bases unmatched: 3. This CDR3 has 13 amino acids. The CDR3 coding sequence is TGTGCCAGCCGACTAGCGGGAGTTGAGACCCAGTACTTC. It yields the protein CASRLAGVETQYF.

V and J are TRBV12-3 or TRBV12-4 and TRBJ2-1; 8 bases map to TRBD2. The V gene end was trimmed by 3 bases and the J gene end by 8 bases; junction bases not matched to a gene: 12. This CDR3 contains 16 residues. Here the CDR3 DNA reads TGTGCCAGCAGTTTCTCTGCTAGCGGGTTGGGGGATGAGCAGTTCTTC. Its protein is CASSFSASGLGDEQFF.

The V call is TRBV29-1, the J call TRBJ2-6, with D maybe TRBD2 (5 bases). The CDR3 runs 13 residues. V lost 7 bases and J lost 0, with 7 bases in between. The germline V gene encodes CDR1 SQVTM and CDR2 ANQGSEA. The CDR3 DNA is TGCAGCGCCGGAGGCTCTGGGGCCAACGTCCTGACTTTC. It codes for CSAGGSGANVLTF.

The rearrangement links TRBV7-8 to TRBJ1-1, with D perhaps matching TRBD1 (6 bases). Germline lookup yields CDR1 SGHVS and CDR2 FQNEAQ. The length of the CDR3 is 17 residues. Trimming shortened V by 5 bases and J by 5 bases, and 24 bases separated the two germline ends. The CDR3 is CASSASVRGRGRTEAFF. In nucleotides, the CDR3 is TGTGCCAGCAGCGCAAGCGTCAGGGGCCGGGGGAGGACTGAAGCTTTCTTT.

This chain joins TRBV15 and TRBJ1-5, with TRBD1 matching 10 bases. This CDR3 has 17 amino acids. Germline CDR1 LNHNV, CDR2 YYDKDF (reference sequence). V gave up 1 base and J gave up 4 bases; unmatched junction bases: 7. CDR3 region: CATSRVPDRGLNQPQHF. Written as DNA, the CDR3 is TGTGCCACCAGCAGAGTTCCGGACAGGGGGTTAAATCAGCCCCAGCATTTT. The variable domain in full, with the rest retrieved from reference TRBV15 and TRBJ1-5, is DAMVIQNPRYQVTQFGKPVTLSCSQTLNHNVMYWYQQKSSQAPKLLFHYYDKDFNNEADTPDNFQSRRPNTSFCFLDIRSPGLGDTAMYLCATSRVPDRGLNQPQHFGDGTRLSIL.

This clonotype showed up just once. The rearrangement uses TRBV29-1 and TRBJ1-3; D is ambiguous. This CDR3 region has 12 residues. Germline assignment: CDR1 SQVTM and CDR2 ANQGSEA. Trimming left V 4 bases short and J 1 base short, with 5 bases between. The DNA for the CDR3 is TGCAGCGTTGGACAATCTGGAAACACCATATATTTT. Residues: CSVGQSGNTIYF.

This clonotype was counted only a few times. The chain recombines TRBV20-1 with TRBJ2-7; 7 nucleotides match TRBD2. The length of the CDR3 is 14 residues. Germline values: CDR1 DFQATT, CDR2 SNEGSKA (reference sequence). Trimming took 4 bases from V and 2 from J; bases not matched to a gene: 8. The CDR3 nucleotides read TGCAGTGCTAACCAGCGGGGCCTTGCCTACGAGCAGTACTTC. Protein sequence: CSANQRGLAYEQYF.

This clonotype has a count of ten or more. This chain joins TRBV7-3 and TRBJ2-7, with TRBD1 matching 7 bases. Trimming took 4 bases from V and 9 from J; bases not matched to a gene: 9. Germline V gives CDR1 SGHTA, CDR2 FQGTGA. There are 13 residues in the CDR3. The CDR3 sequence: CASSSGTAPMQYF. Written as DNA, the CDR3 is TGTGCCAGCAGCTCCGGGACAGCCCCTATGCAGTACTTC.

In DNA, the CDR3 is TGCGCCAGCAGCTCGCTCCACACGACTGGGGCCAACGTCCTGACTTTC. It translates to CASSSLHTTGANVLTF. The rearrangement links TRBV5-1 to TRBJ2-6; D not resolved. Germline V gene lookup returns CDR1 SGHRS and CDR2 YFSETQ. The germline V and J ends were trimmed by 3 bases and 2 bases, with 12 bases remaining between them. The CDR3 runs to 16 residues.